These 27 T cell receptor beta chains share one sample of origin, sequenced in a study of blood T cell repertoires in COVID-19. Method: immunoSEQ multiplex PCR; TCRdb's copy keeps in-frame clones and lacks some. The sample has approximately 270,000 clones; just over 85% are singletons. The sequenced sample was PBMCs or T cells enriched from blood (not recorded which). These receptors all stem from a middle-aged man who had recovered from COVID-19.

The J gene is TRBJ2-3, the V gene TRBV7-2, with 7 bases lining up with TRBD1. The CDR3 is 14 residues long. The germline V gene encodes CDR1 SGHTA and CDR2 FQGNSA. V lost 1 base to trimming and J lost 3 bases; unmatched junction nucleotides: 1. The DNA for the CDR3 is TGTGCCAGCAGCTTAGACAGGGGTACAGATACGCAGTATTTT. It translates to CASSLDRGTDTQYF.

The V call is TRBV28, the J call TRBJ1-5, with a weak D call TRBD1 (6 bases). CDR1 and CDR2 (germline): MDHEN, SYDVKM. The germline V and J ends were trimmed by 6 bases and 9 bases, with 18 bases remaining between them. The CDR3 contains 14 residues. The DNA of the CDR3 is TGTGCCAGCAGCTACCCAGGGGCTCCGTTGCCCCAGCATTTT. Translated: CASSYPGAPLPQHF.

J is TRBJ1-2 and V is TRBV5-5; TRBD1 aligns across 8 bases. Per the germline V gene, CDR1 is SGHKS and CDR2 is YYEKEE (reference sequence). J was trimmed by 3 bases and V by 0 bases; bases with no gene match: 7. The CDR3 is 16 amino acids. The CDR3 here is CASSLGTGGGHYGYTF. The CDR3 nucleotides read TGTGCCAGCAGCTTGGGAACAGGGGGGGGCCACTATGGCTACACCTTC.

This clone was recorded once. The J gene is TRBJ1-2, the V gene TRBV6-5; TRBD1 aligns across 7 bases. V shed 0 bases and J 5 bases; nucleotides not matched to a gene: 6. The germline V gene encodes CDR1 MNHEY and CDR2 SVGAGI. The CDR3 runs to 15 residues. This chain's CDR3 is CASSYSTSGGYGYTF. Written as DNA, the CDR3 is TGTGCCAGCAGTTACTCGACGTCAGGGGGTTATGGCTACACCTTC.

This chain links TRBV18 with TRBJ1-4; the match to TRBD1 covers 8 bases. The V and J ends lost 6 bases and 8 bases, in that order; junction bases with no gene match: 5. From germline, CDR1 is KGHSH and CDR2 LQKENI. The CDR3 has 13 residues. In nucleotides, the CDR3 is TGTGCCAGCTCGCCCGACAGGGGCGAAAAACTGTTTTTT. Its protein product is CASSPDRGEKLFF. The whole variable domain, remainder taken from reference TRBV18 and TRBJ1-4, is NAGVMQNPRHLVRRRGQEARLRCSPMKGHSHVYWYRQLPEEGLKFMVYLQKENIIDESGMPKERFSAEFPKEGPSILRIQQVVRGDSAAYFCASSPDRGEKLFFGSGTQLSVL.

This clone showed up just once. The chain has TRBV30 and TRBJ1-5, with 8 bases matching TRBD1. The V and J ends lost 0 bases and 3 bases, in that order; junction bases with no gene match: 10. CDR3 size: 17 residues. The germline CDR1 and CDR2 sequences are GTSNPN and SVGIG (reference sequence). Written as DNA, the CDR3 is TGTGCCTGGAGTGTACCAGGGGGCGATTTCTTCAATCAGCCCCAGCATTTT. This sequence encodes CAWSVPGGDFFNQPQHF.

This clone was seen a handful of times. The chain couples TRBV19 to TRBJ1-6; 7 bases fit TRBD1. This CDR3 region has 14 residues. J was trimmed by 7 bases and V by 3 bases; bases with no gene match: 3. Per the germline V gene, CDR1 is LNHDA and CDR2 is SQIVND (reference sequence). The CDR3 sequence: CASSMVQGNSPLHF. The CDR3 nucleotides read TGTGCCAGTAGTATGGTACAGGGGAATTCACCCCTCCACTTT.

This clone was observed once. CDR3 residues: CASIMTGTNTEAFF. In DNA, the CDR3 is TGTGCCAGCATCATGACAGGCACTAACACTGAAGCTTTCTTT. The chain is built from TRBV7-9 and TRBJ1-1; D is possibly TRBD1 (6 bases). CDR3 length: 14 residues. V was shortened by 7 bases and J by 2 bases, with 14 bases between the two germline ends. Germline V gene data show CDR1 as SEHNR and CDR2 as FQNEAQ (reference sequence).

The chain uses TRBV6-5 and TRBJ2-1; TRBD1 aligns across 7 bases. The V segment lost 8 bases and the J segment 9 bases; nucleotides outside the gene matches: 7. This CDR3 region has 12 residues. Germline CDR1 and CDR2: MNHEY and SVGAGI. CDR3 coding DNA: TGTGCCAGCTGGCAACAGGGGACTGAGCAGTTCTTC. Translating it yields CASWQQGTEQFF.

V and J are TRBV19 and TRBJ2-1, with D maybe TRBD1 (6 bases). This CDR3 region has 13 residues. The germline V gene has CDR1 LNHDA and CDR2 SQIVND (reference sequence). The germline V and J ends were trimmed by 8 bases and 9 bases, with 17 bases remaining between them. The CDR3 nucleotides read TGTGCCAGTGAAGGTGGGGCCAGGGGTGAGCAGTTCTTC. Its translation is CASEGGARGEQFF.

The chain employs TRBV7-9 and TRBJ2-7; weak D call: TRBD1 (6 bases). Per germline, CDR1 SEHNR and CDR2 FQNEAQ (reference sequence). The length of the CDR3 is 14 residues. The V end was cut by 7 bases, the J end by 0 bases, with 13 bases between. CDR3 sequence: CASTPQGSSYEQYF. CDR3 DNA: TGTGCCAGCACCCCTCAGGGGAGCTCCTACGAGCAGTACTTC.

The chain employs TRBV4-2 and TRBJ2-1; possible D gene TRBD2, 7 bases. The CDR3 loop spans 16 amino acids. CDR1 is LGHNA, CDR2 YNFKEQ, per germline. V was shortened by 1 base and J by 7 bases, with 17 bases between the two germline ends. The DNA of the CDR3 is TGTGCCAGCAGCCAAGGGCTTGATGGGGGGGCGAATGAGCAGTTCTTC. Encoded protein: CASSQGLDGGANEQFF.

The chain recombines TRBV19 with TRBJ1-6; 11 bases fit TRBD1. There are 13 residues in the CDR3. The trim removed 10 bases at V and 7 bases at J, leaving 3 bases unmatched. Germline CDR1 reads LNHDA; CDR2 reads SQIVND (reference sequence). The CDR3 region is CAIGQGANSPLHF. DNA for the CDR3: TGTGCCATAGGACAGGGGGCGAATTCACCCCTCCACTTT.

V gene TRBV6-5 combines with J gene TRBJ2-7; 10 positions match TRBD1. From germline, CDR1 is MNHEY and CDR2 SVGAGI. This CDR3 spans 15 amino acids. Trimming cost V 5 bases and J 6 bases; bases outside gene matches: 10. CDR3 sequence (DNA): TGTGCCAGCAGTCCTTTCGTGGGACAGGGGACCGAGCAGTACTTC. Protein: CASSPFVGQGTEQYF.

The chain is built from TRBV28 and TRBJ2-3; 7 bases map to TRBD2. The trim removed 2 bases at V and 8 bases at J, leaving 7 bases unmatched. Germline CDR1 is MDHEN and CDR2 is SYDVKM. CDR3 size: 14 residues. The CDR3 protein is CASSLPSGFGTQYF. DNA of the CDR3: TGTGCCAGCAGTTTACCTAGCGGCTTCGGTACGCAGTATTTT.

The DNA of the CDR3 is TGTGCCAGCAGCCCCGGACAGGGCCTTTCACCCCTCCACTTT. Its translation: CASSPGQGLSPLHF. The gene calls are TRBV14 and TRBJ1-6; 8 bases line up with TRBD1. CDR1 is SGHDN and CDR2 is FVKESK in the germline V gene. V trimming: 4 bases; J trimming: 9 bases; junction bases outside the gene matches: 5. The CDR3 is made up of 14 amino acids.

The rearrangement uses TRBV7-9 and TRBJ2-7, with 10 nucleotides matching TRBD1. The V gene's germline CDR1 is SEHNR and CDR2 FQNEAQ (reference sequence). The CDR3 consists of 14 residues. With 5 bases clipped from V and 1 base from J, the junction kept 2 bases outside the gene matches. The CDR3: CASSTGQGSYEQYF. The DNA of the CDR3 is TGTGCCAGCAGCACGGGACAGGGGTCCTACGAGCAGTACTTC.

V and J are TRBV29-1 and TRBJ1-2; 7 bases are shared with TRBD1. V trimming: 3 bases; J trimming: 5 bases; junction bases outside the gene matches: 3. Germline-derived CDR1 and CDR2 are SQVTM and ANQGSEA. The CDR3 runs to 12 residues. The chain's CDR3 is CSVEVTGYGYTF. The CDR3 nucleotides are TGCAGCGTTGAGGTGACAGGGTATGGCTACACCTTC.

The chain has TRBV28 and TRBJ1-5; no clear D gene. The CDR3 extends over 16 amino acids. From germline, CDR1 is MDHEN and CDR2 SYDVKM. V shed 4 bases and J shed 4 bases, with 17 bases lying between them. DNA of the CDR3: TGTGCCAGCAGTTCCCCCGGAGAGGATCTAAATCAGCCCCAGCATTTT. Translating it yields CASSSPGEDLNQPQHF.

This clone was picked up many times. The CDR3 bases are TGTGCCATCAGTGAGTCCGCCGACAGGGGGGGGACCCAGTACTTC. Its translation is CAISESADRGGTQYF. This chain uses TRBV10-3 with TRBJ2-5; 9 nucleotides line up with TRBD1. The CDR3 runs to 15 residues. Trimming at V came to 0 bases and at J to 7 bases, leaving 6 bases not matched to a gene. The V gene's germline CDR1 is ENHRY and CDR2 SYGVKD.

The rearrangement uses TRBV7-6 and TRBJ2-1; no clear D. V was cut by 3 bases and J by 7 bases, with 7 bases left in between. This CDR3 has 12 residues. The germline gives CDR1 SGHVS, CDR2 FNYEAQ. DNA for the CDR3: TGTGCCAGCAGCTTTGCTACGAATGAGCAGTTCTTC. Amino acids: CASSFATNEQFF.

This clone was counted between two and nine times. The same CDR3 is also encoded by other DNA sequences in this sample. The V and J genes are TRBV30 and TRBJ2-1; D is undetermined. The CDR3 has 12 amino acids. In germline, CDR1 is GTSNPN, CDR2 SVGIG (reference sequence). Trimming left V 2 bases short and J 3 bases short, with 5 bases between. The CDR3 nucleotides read TGTGCCTGGAGTCCCAGCTACAATGAGCAGTTCTTC. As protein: CAWSPSYNEQFF.

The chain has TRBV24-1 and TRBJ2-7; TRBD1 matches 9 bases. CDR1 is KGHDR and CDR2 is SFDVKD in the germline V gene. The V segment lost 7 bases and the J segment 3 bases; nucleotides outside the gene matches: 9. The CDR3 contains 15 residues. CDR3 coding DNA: TGTGCCACCAGCCCAGGGACAGGGAACGACTACGAGCAGTACTTC. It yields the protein CATSPGTGNDYEQYF.

The CDR3 coding sequence is TGTGCCAGCACCTTCGAGGCAGTAGTATACTATGGCTACACCTTC. Translated, it gives CASTFEAVVYYGYTF. V is TRBV6-5 and J is TRBJ1-2; D is uncertain. From germline, CDR1 is MNHEY and CDR2 SVGAGI. Trimming took 7 bases from V and 3 from J, leaving 18 bases between them. The CDR3 is made up of 15 amino acids.

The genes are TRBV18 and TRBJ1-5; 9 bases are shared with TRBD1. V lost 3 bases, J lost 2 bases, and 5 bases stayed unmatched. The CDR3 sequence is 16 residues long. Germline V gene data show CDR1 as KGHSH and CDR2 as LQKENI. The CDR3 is CASSPGDRAGNQPQHF. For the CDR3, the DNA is TGTGCCAGCTCACCTGGGGACAGGGCGGGCAATCAGCCCCAGCATTTT.

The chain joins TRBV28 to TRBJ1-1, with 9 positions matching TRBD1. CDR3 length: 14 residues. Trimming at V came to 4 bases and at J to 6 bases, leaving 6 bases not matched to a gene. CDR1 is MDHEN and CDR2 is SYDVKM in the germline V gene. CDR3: CASSSGQGPAEAFF. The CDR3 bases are TGTGCCAGCAGTTCGGGACAGGGCCCCGCTGAAGCTTTCTTT.

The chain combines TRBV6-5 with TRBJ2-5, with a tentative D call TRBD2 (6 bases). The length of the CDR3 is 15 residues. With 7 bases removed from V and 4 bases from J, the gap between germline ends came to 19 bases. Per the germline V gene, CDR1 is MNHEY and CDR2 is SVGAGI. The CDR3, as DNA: TGTGCCAGCACCGATAGAATGGGAGGTGCAGAGACCCAGTACTTC. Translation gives CASTDRMGGAETQYF.